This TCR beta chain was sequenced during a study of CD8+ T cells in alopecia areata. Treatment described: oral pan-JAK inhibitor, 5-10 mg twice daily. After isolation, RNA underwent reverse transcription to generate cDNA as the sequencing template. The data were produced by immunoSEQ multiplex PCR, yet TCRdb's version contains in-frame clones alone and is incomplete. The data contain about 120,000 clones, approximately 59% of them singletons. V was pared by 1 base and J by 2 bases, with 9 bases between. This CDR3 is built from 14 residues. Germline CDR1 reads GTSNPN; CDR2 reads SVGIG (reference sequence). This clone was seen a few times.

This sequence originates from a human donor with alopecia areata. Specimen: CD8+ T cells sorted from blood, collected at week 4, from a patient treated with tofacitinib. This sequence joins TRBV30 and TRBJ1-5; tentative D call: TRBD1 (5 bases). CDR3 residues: CAWSGDGRNQPQHF. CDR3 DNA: TGTGCCTGGAGTGGGGACGGCCGCAATCAGCCCCAGCATTTT.